Presented here are 10 T cell receptor beta chains from one specimen sequenced in a study of blood T cell repertoires in COVID-19. The method was immunoSEQ multiplex PCR; TCRdb's version includes in-frame clones alone and lacks a portion of them. Of fewer than 200,000 clones listed, roughly 79% are singletons. Sequences were obtained from peripheral blood. Receptors were obtained from a woman aged 65 to 85 with acute or convalescent COVID-19.

The chain is built from TRBV7-2 and TRBJ2-3, with 12 positions matching TRBD2. CDR3 length: 16 residues. After removal of 5 bases from V and 5 bases from J, the junction contained 8 bases not matched to a gene. Per the germline V gene, CDR1 is SGHTA and CDR2 is FQGNSA. In DNA form, the CDR3 reads TGTGCCAGCAGCCCCAGACTAGCGGGAGTGATAGATACGCAGTATTTT. It encodes CASSPRLAGVIDTQYF.

The chain has TRBV7-6 and TRBJ2-7, with 8 bases lining up with TRBD2. This CDR3 has 16 amino acids. V shed 5 bases, J shed 5 bases, and the junction held 14 bases outside the gene matches. Germline loops: CDR1 SGHVS, CDR2 FNYEAQ. CDR3 DNA sequence: TGTGCCAGCAGCCCCAACGCAGCGGGAGAGTCGAACGAGCAGTACTTC. This translates into CASSPNAAGESNEQYF.

The chain couples TRBV20-1 to TRBJ1-1, with D perhaps TRBD1 (5 bases). V dropped 3 bases and J dropped 6 bases, with 14 bases sitting between them. The CDR3 is 13 amino acids. The V gene's germline CDR1 is DFQATT and CDR2 SNEGSKA (reference sequence). DNA for the CDR3: TGCAGTGCTAGTCTAATAGGGGTCTCTGAAGCTTTCTTT. Protein sequence: CSASLIGVSEAFF.

The chain is built from TRBV11-2 and TRBJ2-5; the match to TRBD2 covers 7 bases. V shed 6 bases and J 14 bases; nucleotides not matched to a gene: 18. Germline V CDR1 and CDR2: SGHAT, FQNNGV. The CDR3 contains 14 residues. CDR3 amino acids: CASSERDSIPTDYF. The CDR3 bases are TGTGCCAGCAGTGAGCGGGATAGCATCCCAACCGATTACTTC.

This chain joins TRBV11-2 and TRBJ1-2, with 9 nucleotides matching TRBD1. The CDR3 consists of 18 residues. Unmatched junction bases numbered 10, after V lost 2 bases and J lost 0 bases. Germline lookup yields CDR1 SGHAT and CDR2 FQNNGV. CDR3 protein: CASSLLTGGGHANYGYTF. In DNA form, the CDR3 reads TGTGCCAGCAGCTTACTTACAGGGGGCGGTCATGCTAACTATGGCTACACCTTC.

V is TRBV7-9 and J is TRBJ2-3; 9 nucleotides line up with TRBD2. CDR1 and CDR2 (germline): SEHNR, FQNEAQ (reference sequence). Unmatched junction bases numbered 6, after V lost 10 bases and J lost 4 bases. The CDR3 consists of 13 residues. Here the CDR3 DNA reads TGTGCCACACATAGCGGGAGCGCAGATACGCAGTATTTT. Residues: CATHSGSADTQYF.

The V call is TRBV7-9, the J call TRBJ1-3; D is possibly TRBD1 (5 bases). Germline CDR1 SEHNR, CDR2 FQNEAQ (reference sequence). CDR3 length equals 17 residues. V was cut by 5 bases and J by 0 bases, with 17 bases left in between. The CDR3 spells CASSLTYRMHSGNTIYF. For the CDR3, the DNA is TGTGCCAGCAGCCTAACCTACAGGATGCACTCTGGAAACACCATATATTTT.

This clone occurred once. The CDR3 DNA sequence: TGCGCCAGACGACTAGCGGGAGCCTACGAGCAGTACTTC. Translation gives CARRLAGAYEQYF. The chain has TRBV10-1 and TRBJ2-7; TRBD2 matches 12 bases. Trimming cost V 9 bases and J 2 bases; bases outside gene matches: 2. In germline, CDR1 is WNHNN, CDR2 SYGVQD (reference sequence). CDR3 size: 13 residues.

This clone has just a few counts. The gene calls are TRBV19 and TRBJ1-2; 7 positions match TRBD1. The CDR3 spans 14 residues. Looked up from germline, CDR1 is LNHDA and CDR2 is SQIVND (reference sequence). The V segment lost 5 bases and the J segment 3 bases; nucleotides outside the gene matches: 6. In DNA form, the CDR3 reads TGTGCCAGTAGTGCTCTTACAGGGGACTATGGCTACACCTTC. Translated, it gives CASSALTGDYGYTF.

This clone was recorded once. This chain joins TRBV11-2 and TRBJ2-7; TRBD2 is a possible D gene (5 bases). V was trimmed by 5 bases and J by 3 bases, leaving 14 bases between them. Germline V gene sequence: CDR1 SGHAT, CDR2 FQNNGV. The CDR3 is made up of 14 amino acids. For the CDR3, the DNA is TGTGCCAGCAGCGGGCTTGGCGGGTACTACGAGCAGTACTTC. Translating it yields CASSGLGGYYEQYF. Filled out from reference TRBV11-2 and TRBJ2-7, the complete variable domain reads EAGVAQSPRYKIIEKRQSVAFWCNPISGHATLYWYQQILGQGPKLLIQFQNNGVVDDSQLPKDRFSAERLKGVDSTLKIQPAKLEDSAVYLCASSGLGGYYEQYFGPGTRLTVT.